The 4 T cell receptor beta chains presented below share a single source sample, sequenced in a study of blood T cell repertoires in COVID-19. The assay was immunoSEQ multiplex PCR, and TCRdb's table has in-frame clones only and misses some. The repertoire holds around 190,000 clones, over 75% seen once, with about 9.4% in the top ten. Source material: PBMCs or T cells enriched from blood (not recorded which). All receptors come from a woman between 18 and 29 years old who had recovered from COVID-19.

This chain uses TRBV23-1 with TRBJ1-5; 7 nucleotides match TRBD1. TRBV23-1 is annotated as an ORF whose role is uncertain. V shed 6 bases and J 0 bases; nucleotides not matched to a gene: 11. The CDR3 has 17 amino acids. The CDR3 nucleotides read TGCGCCAGCAGACCGGGGACAGATGACTATAGCAATCAGCCCCAGCATTTT. This translates into CASRPGTDDYSNQPQHF.

The J gene is TRBJ1-1, the V gene TRBV5-1, with D perhaps TRBD1 (6 bases). Germline V gene data show CDR1 as SGHRS and CDR2 as YFSETQ. V shed 2 bases and J shed 1 base, with 9 bases lying between them. The CDR3 sequence is 14 residues long. CDR3 in amino acids: CASSLQGPNTEAFF. The CDR3 DNA follows: TGCGCCAGCAGCTTACAGGGCCCGAACACTGAAGCTTTCTTT.

This clone showed up just a few times. The rearrangement joins TRBV25-1 to TRBJ1-5; 7 positions match TRBD1. Per germline, CDR1 MGHDK and CDR2 SYGVNS. V shed 5 bases and J 1 base; nucleotides not matched to a gene: 5. The CDR3 spans 15 residues. The CDR3 here is CASSQTGLSNQPQHF. CDR3 DNA sequence: TGTGCCAGCAGTCAGACAGGGTTGAGCAATCAGCCCCAGCATTTT.

CDR3 region: CASRFPGGTEAFF. In DNA form, the CDR3 reads TGTGCCAGCAGATTCCCAGGGGGCACTGAAGCTTTCTTT. The chain couples TRBV6-8 to TRBJ1-1, with 7 bases fitting TRBD1. CDR1 MNHGY and CDR2 SAAAGT come from the germline V gene. This CDR3 has 13 amino acids. Trimming cost V 6 bases and J 4 bases; bases outside gene matches: 5.